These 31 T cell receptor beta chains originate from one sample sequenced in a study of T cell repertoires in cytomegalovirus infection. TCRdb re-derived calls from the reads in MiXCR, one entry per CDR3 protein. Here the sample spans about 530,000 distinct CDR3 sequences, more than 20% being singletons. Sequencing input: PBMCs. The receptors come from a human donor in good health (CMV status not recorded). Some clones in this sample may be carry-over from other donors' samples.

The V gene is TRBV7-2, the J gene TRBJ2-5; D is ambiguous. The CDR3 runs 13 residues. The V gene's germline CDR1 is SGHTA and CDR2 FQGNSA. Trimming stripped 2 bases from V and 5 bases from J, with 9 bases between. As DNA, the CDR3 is TGTGCCAGCAGCTTAAACCTGGCGGAGACCCAGTACTTC. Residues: CASSLNLAETQYF.

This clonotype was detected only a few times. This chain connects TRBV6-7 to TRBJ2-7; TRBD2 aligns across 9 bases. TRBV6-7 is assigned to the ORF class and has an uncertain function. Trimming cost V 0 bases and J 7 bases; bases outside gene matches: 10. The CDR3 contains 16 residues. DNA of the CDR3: TGTGCCAGCAGTTACTCGATAGCGGGAGACATACGGGAGCAGTACGTC. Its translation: CASSYSIAGDIREQYV.

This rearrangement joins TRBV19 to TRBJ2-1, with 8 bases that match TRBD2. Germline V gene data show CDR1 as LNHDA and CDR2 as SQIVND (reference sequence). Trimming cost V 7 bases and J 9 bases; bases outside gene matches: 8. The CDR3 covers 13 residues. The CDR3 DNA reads TGTGCCAGTACTGGCCGTAGCGGGATTGAGCAGTTCTTC. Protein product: CASTGRSGIEQFF.

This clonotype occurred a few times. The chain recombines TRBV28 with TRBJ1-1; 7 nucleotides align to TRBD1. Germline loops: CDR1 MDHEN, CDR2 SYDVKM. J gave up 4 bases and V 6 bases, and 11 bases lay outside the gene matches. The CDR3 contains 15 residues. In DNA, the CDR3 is TGTGCCAGCAGCTTACAGGGGAACGGCGGCACTGAAGCTTTCTTT. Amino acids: CASSLQGNGGTEAFF.

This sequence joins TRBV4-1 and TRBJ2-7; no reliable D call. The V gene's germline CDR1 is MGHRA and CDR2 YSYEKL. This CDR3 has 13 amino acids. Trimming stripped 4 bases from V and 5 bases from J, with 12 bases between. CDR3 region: CASSPGPFNEQYF. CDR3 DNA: TGCGCCAGCAGCCCTGGACCATTCAACGAGCAGTACTTC.

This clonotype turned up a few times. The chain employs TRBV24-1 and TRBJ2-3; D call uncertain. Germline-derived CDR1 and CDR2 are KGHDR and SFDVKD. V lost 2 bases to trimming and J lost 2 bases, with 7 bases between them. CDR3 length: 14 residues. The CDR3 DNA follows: TGTGCCACCAGTGATTCAGGAAACACAGATACGCAGTATTTT. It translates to CATSDSGNTDTQYF.

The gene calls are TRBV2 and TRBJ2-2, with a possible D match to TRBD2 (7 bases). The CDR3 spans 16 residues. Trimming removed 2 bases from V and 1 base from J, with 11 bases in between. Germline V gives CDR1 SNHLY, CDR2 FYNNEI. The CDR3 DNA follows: TGTGCCAGCAGTGAACTCGGGGGGCAGAACACCGGGGAGCTGTTTTTT. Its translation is CASSELGGQNTGELFF.

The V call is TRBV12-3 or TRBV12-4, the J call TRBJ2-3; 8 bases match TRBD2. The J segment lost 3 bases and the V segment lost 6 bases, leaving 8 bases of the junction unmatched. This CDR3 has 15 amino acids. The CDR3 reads CASSVLAGVTDTQYF. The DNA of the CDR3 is TGTGCCAGCAGCGTCCTAGCGGGTGTTACAGATACGCAGTATTTT.

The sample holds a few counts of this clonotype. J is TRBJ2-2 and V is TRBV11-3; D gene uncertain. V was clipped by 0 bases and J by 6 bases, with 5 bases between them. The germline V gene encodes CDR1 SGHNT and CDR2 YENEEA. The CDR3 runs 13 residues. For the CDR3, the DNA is TGTGCCAGCAGCTTAGAAGGGTCCGGGGAGCTGTTTTTT. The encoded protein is CASSLEGSGELFF.

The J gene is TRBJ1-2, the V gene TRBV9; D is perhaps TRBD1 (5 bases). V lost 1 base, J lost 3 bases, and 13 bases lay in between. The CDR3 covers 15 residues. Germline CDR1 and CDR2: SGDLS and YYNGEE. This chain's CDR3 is CASSVQGEGYYGYTF. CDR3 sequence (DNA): TGTGCCAGCAGCGTACAGGGTGAGGGGTACTATGGCTACACCTTC.

Written as DNA, the CDR3 is TGTGCCAGCTCCCCAGGACGGGACTCTGGAAACACCATATATTTT. Residues: CASSPGRDSGNTIYF. J is TRBJ1-3 and V is TRBV18, with D unresolved. The CDR3 covers 15 residues. The germline V gene encodes CDR1 KGHSH and CDR2 LQKENI. V was shortened by 6 bases and J by 0 bases, with 12 bases between the two germline ends.

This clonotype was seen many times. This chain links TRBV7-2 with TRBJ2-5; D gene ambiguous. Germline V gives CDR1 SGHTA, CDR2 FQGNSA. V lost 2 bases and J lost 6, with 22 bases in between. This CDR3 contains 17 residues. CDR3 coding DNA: TGTGCCAGCAGCTTAAATCCCACCTTAGACGCAGGAAAGACCCAGTACTTC. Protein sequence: CASSLNPTLDAGKTQYF.

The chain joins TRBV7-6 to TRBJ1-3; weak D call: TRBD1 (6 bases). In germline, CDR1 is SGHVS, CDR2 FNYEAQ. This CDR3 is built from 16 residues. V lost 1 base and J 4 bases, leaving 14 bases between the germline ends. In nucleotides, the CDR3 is TGTGCCAGCAGCTTAGGCACAGGGCGATCCGGAAACACCATATATTTT. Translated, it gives CASSLGTGRSGNTIYF. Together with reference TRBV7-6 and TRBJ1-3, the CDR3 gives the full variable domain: GAGVSQSPRYKVTKRGQDVALRCDPISGHVSLYWYRQALGQGPEFLTYFNYEAQQDKSGLPNDRFSAERPEGSISTLTIQRTEQRDSAMYRCASSLGTGRSGNTIYFGEGSWLTVV.

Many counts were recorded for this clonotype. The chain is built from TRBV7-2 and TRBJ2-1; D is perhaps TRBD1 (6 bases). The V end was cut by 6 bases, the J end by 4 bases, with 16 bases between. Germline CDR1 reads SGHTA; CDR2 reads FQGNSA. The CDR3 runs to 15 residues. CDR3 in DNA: TGTGCCAGCAGTTCACACCCCCAGGGGTACAATGAGCAGTTCTTC. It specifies CASSSHPQGYNEQFF.

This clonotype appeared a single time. CDR3 protein: CATSIRTGSINYGYTF. CDR3 DNA sequence: TGTGCCACCAGCATTAGGACAGGGTCTATCAACTATGGCTACACCTTC. V usage is TRBV15 and J usage is TRBJ1-2, with TRBD1 identical over 8 bases. Looked up from germline, CDR1 is LNHNV and CDR2 is YYDKDF (reference sequence). After removal of 4 bases from V and 2 bases from J, the junction contained 9 bases not matched to a gene. The CDR3 extends over 16 amino acids.

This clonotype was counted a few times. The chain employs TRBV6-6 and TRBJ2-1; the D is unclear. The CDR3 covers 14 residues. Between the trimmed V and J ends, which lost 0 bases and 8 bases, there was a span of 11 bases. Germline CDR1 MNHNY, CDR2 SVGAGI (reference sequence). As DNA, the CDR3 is TGTGCCAGCAGTTACTCGAGGCCGGGCCATGAGCAGTTCTTC. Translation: CASSYSRPGHEQFF.

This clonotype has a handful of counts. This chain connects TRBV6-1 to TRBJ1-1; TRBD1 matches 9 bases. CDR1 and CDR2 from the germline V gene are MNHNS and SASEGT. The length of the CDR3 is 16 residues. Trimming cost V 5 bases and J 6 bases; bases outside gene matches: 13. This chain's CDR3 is CASSWDRDRVRAEAFF. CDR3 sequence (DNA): TGTGCCAGCAGTTGGGACAGGGACAGGGTAAGGGCTGAAGCTTTCTTT.

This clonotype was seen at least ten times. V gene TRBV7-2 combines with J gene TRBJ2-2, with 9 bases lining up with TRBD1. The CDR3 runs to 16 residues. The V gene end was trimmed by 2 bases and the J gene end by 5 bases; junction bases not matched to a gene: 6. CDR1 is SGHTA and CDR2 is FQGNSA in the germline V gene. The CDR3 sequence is CASSLSGTGSTGELFF. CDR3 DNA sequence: TGTGCCAGCAGCTTATCCGGGACAGGGTCGACCGGGGAGCTGTTTTTT.

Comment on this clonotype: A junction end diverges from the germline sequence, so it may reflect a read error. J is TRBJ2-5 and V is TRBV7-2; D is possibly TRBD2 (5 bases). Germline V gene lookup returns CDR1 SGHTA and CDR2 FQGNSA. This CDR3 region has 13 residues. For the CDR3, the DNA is TGTGCCACCAGCGGTAACTATGGGGAGACCCAGTACTTC. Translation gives CATSGNYGETQYF.

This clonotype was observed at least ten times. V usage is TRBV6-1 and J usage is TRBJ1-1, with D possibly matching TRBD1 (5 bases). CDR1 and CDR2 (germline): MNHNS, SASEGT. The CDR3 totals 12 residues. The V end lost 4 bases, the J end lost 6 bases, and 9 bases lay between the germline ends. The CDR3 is CASSGGVPEAFF. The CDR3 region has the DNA TGTGCCAGCAGTGGGGGGGTCCCTGAAGCTTTCTTT.

CDR3 amino acids: CSAKPGHFNSPLHF. CDR3 nucleotides: TGCAGTGCTAAACCGGGACATTTTAATTCACCCCTCCACTTT. The genes are TRBV20-1 and TRBJ1-6; the D gene is possibly TRBD1 (6 bases). CDR3 length: 14 residues. Looked up from germline, CDR1 is DFQATT and CDR2 is SNEGSKA (reference sequence). Trimming cost V 4 bases and J 6 bases, with 13 bases left between them.

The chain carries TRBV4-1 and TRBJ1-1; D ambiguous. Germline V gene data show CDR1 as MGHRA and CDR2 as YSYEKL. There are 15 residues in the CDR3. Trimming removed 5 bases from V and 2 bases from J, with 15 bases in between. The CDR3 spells CASSSTQRGNTEAFF. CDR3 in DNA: TGCGCCAGCAGCTCCACACAACGGGGAAACACTGAAGCTTTCTTT.

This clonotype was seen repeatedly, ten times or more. CDR3 amino acids: CASSARTSGPYEQYF. As DNA, the CDR3 is TGTGCCAGCAGCGCCCGGACTAGCGGACCCTACGAGCAGTACTTC. The rearrangement links TRBV7-2 to TRBJ2-7; 10 nucleotides align to TRBD2. Looked up from germline, CDR1 is SGHTA and CDR2 is FQGNSA. CDR3 length equals 15 residues. The ends lost 5 bases at V and 2 bases at J; junction bases unmatched: 6.

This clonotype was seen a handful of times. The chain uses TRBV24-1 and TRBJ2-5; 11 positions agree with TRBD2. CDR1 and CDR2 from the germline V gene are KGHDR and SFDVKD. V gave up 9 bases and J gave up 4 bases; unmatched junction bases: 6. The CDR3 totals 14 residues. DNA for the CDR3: TGTGCCACCGACAAACTAGCGGGAGTAGAGACCCAGTACTTC. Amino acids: CATDKLAGVETQYF.

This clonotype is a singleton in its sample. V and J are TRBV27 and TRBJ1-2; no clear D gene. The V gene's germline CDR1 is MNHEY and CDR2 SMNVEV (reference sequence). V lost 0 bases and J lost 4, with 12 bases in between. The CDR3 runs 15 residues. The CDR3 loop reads CASSLSIGPGYGYTF. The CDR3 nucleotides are TGTGCCAGCAGTTTATCGATCGGTCCGGGCTATGGCTACACCTTC.

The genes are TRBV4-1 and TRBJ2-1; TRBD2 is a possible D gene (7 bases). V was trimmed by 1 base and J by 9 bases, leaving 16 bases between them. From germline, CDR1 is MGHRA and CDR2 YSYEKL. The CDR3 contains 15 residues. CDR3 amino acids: CASSQGGGVISEQFF. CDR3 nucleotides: TGCGCCAGCAGCCAAGGAGGGGGGGTGATTAGTGAGCAGTTCTTC.

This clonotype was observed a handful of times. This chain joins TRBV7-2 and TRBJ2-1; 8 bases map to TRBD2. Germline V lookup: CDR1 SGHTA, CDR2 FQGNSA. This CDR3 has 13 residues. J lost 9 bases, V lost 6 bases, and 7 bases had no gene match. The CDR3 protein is CASSRTSLGEQFF. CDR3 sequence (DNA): TGTGCCAGCAGTCGGACTAGCCTCGGTGAGCAGTTCTTC.

CDR3 DNA sequence: TGTGCCAGCTCACCCCCGGGTAGCGGGTCAAATGAGCAGTTCTTC. Its translation is CASSPPGSGSNEQFF. This chain connects TRBV18 to TRBJ2-1; 7 nucleotides align to TRBD2. V shed 3 bases and J 7 bases; nucleotides not matched to a gene: 9. This CDR3 is built from 15 residues. Germline V CDR1 and CDR2: KGHSH, LQKENI.

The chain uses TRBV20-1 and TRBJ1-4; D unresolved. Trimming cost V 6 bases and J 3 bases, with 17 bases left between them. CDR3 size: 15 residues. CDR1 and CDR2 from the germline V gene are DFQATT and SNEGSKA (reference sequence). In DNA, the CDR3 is TGCAGTGCCCCCTCGTGGGAGGCGCCTAATGAAAAACTGTTTTTT. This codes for CSAPSWEAPNEKLFF.

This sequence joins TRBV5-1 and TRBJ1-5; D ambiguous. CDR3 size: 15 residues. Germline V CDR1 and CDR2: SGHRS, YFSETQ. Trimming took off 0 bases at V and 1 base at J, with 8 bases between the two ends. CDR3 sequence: CASSLGPGSNQPQHF. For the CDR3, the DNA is TGCGCCAGCAGCTTGGGGCCGGGGAGCAATCAGCCCCAGCATTTT.

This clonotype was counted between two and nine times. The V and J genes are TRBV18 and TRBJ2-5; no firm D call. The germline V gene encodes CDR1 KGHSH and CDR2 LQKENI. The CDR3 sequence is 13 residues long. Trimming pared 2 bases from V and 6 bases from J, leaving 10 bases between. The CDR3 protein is CASSPIDRQTQYF. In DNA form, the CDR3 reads TGTGCCAGCTCACCAATTGACCGCCAGACCCAGTACTTC.